These T cell receptor beta chains were read from a single sample in a study of cytomegalovirus exposure and HLA in healthy donors. Here immunoSEQ multiplex PCR was the method, and the copy in TCRdb shows in-frame clones only, minus some. Found here are roughly 130,000 clones, around 65% of them singletons; the top ten hold less than 2%. Sequenced input: PBMCs. These receptor sequences come from a male donor in good health and CMV-seronegative. Each CDR3 is given with its conserved first and last residue. D genes are given only for firm matches. A clone size is listed for some rows: how often the clone was seen (once, few, many), or a class if it is expanded.

.	.	TRBV5-5	TRBJ1-6	15	TGTGCCAGCAGCTTGGAGGGAGCTTCGGGTGGGTCCCTCCACTTT	CASSLEGASGGSLHF
TRBD2	.	TRBV7-2	TRBJ2-7	15	TGTGCCAGCAGCTTTAGTATCGGGGGGAGGTACGAGCAGTACTTC	CASSFSIGGRYEQYF
TRBD1	.	TRBV5-1	TRBJ1-1	16	TGCGCCAGCAGCTTAGGACAGGGGAGCCTGAACACTGAAGCTTTCTTT	CASSLGQGSLNTEAFF
TRBD1	few	TRBV9	TRBJ2-3	16	TGTGCCAGCAGCGGAGAACCGGGACAGGGGACAGATACGCAGTATTTT	CASSGEPGQGTDTQYF
.	.	TRBV15	TRBJ1-6	14	TGTGCCACCAGCAGAGATCCAGGGGCCTCACCCCTCCACTTT	CATSRDPGASPLHF
.	.	TRBV6-1	TRBJ1-1	14	TGTGCCAGCAGTGCCCAGGGGCTGGGGACTGAAGCTTTCTTT	CASSAQGLGTEAFF
TRBD1	.	TRBV4-1	TRBJ1-5	18	TGCGCCAGCAGCCAAGATATCATTAGCGGGACAGGGGAGAAGCCCCAGCATTTT	CASSQDIISGTGEKPQHF
.	.	TRBV27	TRBJ2-1	14	TGTGCCAGCAGTTTAGCCACAGGTCCGAATGAGCAGTTCTTC	CASSLATGPNEQFF
.	few	TRBV4-1	TRBJ1-1	16	TGCGCCAGCAGCCAAAGCCCCCGTCTTAGGAACACTGAAGCTTTCTTT	CASSQSPRLRNTEAFF
TRBD1	few	TRBV2	TRBJ1-4	17	TGTGCCAGCACCGGACGTGGTCAAGAGACAGGGAATGAAAAACTGTTTTTT	CASTGRGQETGNEKLFF
.	.	TRBV14	TRBJ2-7	13	TGTGCCAGCAGCCAAGTAGGCCGGGATAATCAGTACTTC	CASSQVGRDNQYF
TRBD1	.	TRBV18	TRBJ1-4	15	TGTGCCAGCTCACCACGAGGGACAGGGGTCGAAAAACTGTTTTTT	CASSPRGTGVEKLFF
TRBD1	.	TRBV11-3	TRBJ2-7	16	TGTGCCAGCAGTTATAACAGAGGGACAGTCAACTACGAGCAGTACTTC	CASSYNRGTVNYEQYF
.	.	TRBV4-1	TRBJ1-1	13	TGCGCCAGCAGCCAAGATCAGGGCACTGAAGCTTTCTTT	CASSQDQGTEAFF
.	.	TRBV5-1	TRBJ1-1	14	TGCGCCAGCACCAACGCCGGGGAAGGAACTGAAGCTTTCTTT	CASTNAGEGTEAFF
TRBD2	.	TRBV7-2	TRBJ2-1	17	TGTGCCAGCAGCTTAGCGCGTCTAGCGGTGGCCTACAATGAGCAGTTCTTC	CASSLARLAVAYNEQFF
.	.	TRBV7-6	TRBJ1-6	15	TGTGCCAGCAGCTTATCAGGGTACGGGAGTTCACCCCTCCACTTT	CASSLSGYGSSPLHF
.	.	TRBV5-4	TRBJ2-3	14	TGTGCCAGCAGCTTGGGGGGCCGCACAGATACGCAGTATTTT	CASSLGGRTDTQYF